In its sample, the clone carrying this T cell receptor beta chain was seen a few times. No antigen is known for it. This CDR3 is 13 amino acids long. Trimming removed 4 bases from V and 9 bases from J, with 10 bases in between. Germline assignment: CDR1 LGHDT and CDR2 YNNKEL (reference sequence). A universal primer site was incorporated via template switching, and the cDNA contained unique molecular identifiers. TCRdb recomputed calls from the 5' RACE reads with MiXCR, one row per CDR3 protein. The sample yields some 900,000 distinct CDR3 sequences, around an eighth seen once. The sample is drawn from a study of identical twins. General study points: Abundant cord blood beta clonotypes carried fewer insertions; memory repertoires showed none.

These data also formed part of another study, on yellow fever vaccine responses in identical twins.

The TCR comes from a young woman in good health. J is TRBJ1-6 and V is TRBV3-1; unclear D gene. The sequencing sample was made of PBMCs. The CDR3 loop reads CASSPGLSSPLHF. The DNA for the CDR3 is TGTGCCAGCAGCCCAGGTTTGAGTTCACCCCTCCACTTT.